This T cell receptor beta chain was sequenced in a study of T cell changes during pregnancy in multiple sclerosis. TCRdb's copy holds only in-frame clones and misses some; the assay was immunoSEQ multiplex PCR. The sample includes approximately 85,000 clones, roughly 92% of them seen just once. The CDR3 runs to 16 residues. Per the germline V gene, CDR1 is LNHDA and CDR2 is SQIVND (reference sequence). V trimming: 3 bases; J trimming: 4 bases; junction bases outside the gene matches: 11. This rearrangement joins TRBV19 to TRBJ1-1, with 7 bases aligning to TRBD1. The source was peripheral blood, collected in the first trimester of pregnancy. This receptor was taken from a female donor with multiple sclerosis, enrolled in a pregnancy study. The CDR3 DNA reads TGTGCCAGTAGTATCGAGCTTCATCGGACAGGCACTGAAGCTTTCTTT. Protein product: CASSIELHRTGTEAFF.